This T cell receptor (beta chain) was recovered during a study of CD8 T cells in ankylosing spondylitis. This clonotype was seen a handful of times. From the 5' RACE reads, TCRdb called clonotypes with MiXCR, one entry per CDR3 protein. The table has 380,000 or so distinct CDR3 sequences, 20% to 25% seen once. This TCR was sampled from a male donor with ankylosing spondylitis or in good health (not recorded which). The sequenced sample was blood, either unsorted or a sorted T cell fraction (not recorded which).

CDR3 nucleotides: TGTGCCAGCAGCTTTGGGGCACTTGACTCAGATACGCAGTATTTT. As protein: CASSFGALDSDTQYF. V and J are TRBV5-6 and TRBJ2-3, with D perhaps TRBD1 (5 bases). Trimming took 2 bases from V and 4 from J, leaving 14 bases between them. The CDR3 consists of 15 residues. Germline lookup yields CDR1 SGHDT and CDR2 YYEEEE.